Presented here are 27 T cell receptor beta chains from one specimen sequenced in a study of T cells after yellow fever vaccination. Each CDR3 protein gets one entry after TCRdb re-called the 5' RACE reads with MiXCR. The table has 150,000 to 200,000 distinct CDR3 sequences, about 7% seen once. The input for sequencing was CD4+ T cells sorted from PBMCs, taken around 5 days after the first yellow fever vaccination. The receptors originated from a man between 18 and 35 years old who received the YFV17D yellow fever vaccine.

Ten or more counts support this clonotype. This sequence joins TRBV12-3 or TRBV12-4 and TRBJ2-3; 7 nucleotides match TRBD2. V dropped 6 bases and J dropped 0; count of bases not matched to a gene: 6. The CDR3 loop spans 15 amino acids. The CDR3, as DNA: TGTGCCAGCAGGTACAGCGGGGCTAGCACAGATACGCAGTATTTT. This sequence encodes CASRYSGASTDTQYF.

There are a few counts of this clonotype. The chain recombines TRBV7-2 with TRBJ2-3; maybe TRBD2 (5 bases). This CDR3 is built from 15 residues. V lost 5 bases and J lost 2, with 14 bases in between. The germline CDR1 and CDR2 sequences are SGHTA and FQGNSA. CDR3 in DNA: TGTGCCAGCAGCCCGAGGGCCAGCAACACAGATACGCAGTATTTT. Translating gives CASSPRASNTDTQYF.

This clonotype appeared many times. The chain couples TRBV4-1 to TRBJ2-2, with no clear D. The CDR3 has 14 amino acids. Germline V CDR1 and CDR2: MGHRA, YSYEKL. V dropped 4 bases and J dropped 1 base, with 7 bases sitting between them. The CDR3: CASSRSGNTGELFF. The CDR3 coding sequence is TGCGCCAGCAGCCGGTCAGGGAACACCGGGGAGCTGTTTTTT.

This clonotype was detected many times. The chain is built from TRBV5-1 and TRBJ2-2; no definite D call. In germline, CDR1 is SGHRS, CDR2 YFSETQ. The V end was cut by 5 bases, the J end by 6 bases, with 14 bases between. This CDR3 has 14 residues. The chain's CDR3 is CASRPLSGPGELFF. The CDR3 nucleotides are TGCGCCAGCAGGCCATTATCGGGTCCCGGGGAGCTGTTTTTT.

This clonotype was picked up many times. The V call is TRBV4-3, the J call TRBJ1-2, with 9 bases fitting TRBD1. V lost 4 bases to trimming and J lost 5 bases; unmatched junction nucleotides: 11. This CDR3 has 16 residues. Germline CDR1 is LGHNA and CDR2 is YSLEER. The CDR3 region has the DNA TGCGCCAGCAGCCTAGGGAACAGGGGGCACGGATATGGCTACACCTTC. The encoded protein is CASSLGNRGHGYGYTF.

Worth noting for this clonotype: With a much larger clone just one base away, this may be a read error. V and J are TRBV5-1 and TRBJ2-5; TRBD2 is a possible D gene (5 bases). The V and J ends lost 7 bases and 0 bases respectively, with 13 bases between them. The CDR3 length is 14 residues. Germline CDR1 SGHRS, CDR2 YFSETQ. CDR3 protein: CASSERGNQETQYF. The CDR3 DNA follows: TGCGCCAGCTCCGAACGGGGAAACCAAGAGACCCAGTACTTC.

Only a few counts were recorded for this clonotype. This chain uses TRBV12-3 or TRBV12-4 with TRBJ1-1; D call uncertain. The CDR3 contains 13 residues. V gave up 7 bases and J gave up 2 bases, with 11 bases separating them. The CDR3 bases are TGTGCCAGCACTCCCCAGAGTAACACTGAAGCTTTCTTT. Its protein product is CASTPQSNTEAFF.

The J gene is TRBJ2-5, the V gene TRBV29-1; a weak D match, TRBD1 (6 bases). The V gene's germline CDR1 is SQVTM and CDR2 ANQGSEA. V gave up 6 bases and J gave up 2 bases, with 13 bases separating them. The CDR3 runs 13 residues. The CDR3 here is CSVLTDSQETQYF. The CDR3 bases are TGCAGCGTCCTAACGGACAGTCAAGAGACCCAGTACTTC.

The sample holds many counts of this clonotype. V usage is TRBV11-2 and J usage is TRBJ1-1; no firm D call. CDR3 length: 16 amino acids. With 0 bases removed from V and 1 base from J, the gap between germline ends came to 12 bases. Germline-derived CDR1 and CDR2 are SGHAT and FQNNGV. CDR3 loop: CASSLEWRQRNTEAFF. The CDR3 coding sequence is TGTGCCAGCAGCTTAGAGTGGAGGCAGAGGAACACTGAAGCTTTCTTT.

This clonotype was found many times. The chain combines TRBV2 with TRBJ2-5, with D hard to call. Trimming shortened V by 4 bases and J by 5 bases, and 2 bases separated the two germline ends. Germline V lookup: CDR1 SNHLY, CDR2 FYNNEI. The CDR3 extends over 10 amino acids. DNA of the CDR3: TGTGCCAGCAGTGTGGAGACCCAGTACTTC. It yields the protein CASSVETQYF.

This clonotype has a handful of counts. The CDR3 coding sequence is TGTGCCAGCAGTTCGGGGACAGGGCACTACGAGCAGTACGTC. Its translation: CASSSGTGHYEQYV. V usage is TRBV28 and J usage is TRBJ2-7; 9 positions match TRBD1. This CDR3 comprises 14 residues. In germline, CDR1 is MDHEN, CDR2 SYDVKM. V gave up 4 bases and J gave up 3 bases; unmatched junction bases: 4.

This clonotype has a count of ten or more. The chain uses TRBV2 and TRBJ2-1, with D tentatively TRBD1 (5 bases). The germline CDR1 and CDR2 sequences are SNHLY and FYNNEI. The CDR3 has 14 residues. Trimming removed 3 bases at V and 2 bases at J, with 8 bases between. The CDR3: CASSDPGTYNEQFF. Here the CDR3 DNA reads TGTGCCAGCAGTGACCCAGGGACCTACAATGAGCAGTTCTTC.

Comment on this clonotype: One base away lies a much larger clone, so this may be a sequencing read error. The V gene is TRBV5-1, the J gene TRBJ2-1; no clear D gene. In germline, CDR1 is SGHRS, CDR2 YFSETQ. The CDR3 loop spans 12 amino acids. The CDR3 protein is CARSLVGAEQFF. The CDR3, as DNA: TGCGCCAGAAGCTTGGTCGGCGCTGAGCAGTTCTTC.

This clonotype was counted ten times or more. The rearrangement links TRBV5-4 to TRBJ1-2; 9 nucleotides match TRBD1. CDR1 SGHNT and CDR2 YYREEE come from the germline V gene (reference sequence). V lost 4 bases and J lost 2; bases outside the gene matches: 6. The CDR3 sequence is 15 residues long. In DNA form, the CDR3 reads TGTGCCAGCAGCCAGCAGGGGACAGGGAACTATGGCTACACCTTC. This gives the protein CASSQQGTGNYGYTF. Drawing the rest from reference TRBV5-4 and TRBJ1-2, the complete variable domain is ETGVTQSPTHLIKTRGQQVTLRCSSQSGHNTVSWYQQALGQGPQFIFQYYREEENGRGNFPPRFSGLQFPNYSSELNVNALELDDSALYLCASSQQGTGNYGYTFGSGTRLTVV.

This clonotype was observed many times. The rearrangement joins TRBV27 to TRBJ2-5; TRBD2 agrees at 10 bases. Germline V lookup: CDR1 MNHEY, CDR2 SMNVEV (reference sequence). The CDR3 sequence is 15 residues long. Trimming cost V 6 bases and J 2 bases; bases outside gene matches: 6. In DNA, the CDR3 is TGTGCCAGCAGACATCTAGCGGGGGAACAAGAGACCCAGTACTTC. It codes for CASRHLAGEQETQYF.

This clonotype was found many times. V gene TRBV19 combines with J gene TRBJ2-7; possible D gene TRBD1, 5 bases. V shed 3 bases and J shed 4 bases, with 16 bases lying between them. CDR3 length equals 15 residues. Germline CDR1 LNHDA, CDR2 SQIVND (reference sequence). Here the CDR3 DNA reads TGTGCCAGTAGTATGAGGCAGGGTGGAGATTACGAGCAGTACTTC. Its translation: CASSMRQGGDYEQYF. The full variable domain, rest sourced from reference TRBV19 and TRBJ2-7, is DGGITQSPKYLFRKEGQNVTLSCEQNLNHDAMYWYRQDPGQGLRLIYYSQIVNDFQKGDIAEGYSVSREKKESFPLTVTSAQKNPTAFYLCASSMRQGGDYEQYFGPGTRLTVT.

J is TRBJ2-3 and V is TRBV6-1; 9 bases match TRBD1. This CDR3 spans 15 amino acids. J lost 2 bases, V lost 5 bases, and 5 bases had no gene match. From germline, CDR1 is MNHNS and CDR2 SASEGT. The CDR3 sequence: CASSRTGDITDTQYF. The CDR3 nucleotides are TGTGCCAGCAGTCGGACAGGGGATATCACAGATACGCAGTATTTT.

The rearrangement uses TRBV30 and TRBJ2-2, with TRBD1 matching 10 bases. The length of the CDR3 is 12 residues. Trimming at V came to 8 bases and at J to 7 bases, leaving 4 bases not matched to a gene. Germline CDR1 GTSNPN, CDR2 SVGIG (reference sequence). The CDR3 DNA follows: TGTGCCCGGGACAGGGGCGTCGGGGAGCTGTTTTTT. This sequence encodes CARDRGVGELFF.

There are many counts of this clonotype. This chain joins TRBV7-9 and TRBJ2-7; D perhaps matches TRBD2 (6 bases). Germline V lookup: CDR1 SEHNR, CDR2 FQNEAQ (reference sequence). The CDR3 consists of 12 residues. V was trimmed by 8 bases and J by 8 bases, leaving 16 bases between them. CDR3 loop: CASSLEGLQQYV. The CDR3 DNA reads TGTGCCAGCTCCCTGGAGGGACTTCAGCAGTACGTC.

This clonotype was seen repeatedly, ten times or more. The CDR3 nucleotides are TGCGCCAGCAGCTTGGGCTGGGACGGTGAAGCTTTCTTT. Its protein is CASSLGWDGEAFF. The chain uses TRBV5-1 and TRBJ1-1, with a weak D call TRBD1 (5 bases). The CDR3 sequence is 13 residues long. The germline V and J ends were trimmed by 0 bases and 7 bases, with 10 bases remaining between them. Germline V gene sequence: CDR1 SGHRS, CDR2 YFSETQ. The full variable domain, with the rest looked up from reference TRBV5-1 and TRBJ1-1, is KAGVTQTPRYLIKTRGQQVTLSCSPISGHRSVSWYQQTPGQGLQFLFEYFSETQRNKGNFPGRFSGRQFSNSRSEMNVSTLELGDSALYLCASSLGWDGEAFFGQGTRLTVV.

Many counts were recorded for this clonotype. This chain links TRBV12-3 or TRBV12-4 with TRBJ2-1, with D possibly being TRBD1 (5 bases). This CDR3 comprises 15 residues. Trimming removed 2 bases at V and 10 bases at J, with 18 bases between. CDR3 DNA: TGTGCCAGCAGTTTATCAAGGGGTGGGATAGGGGAGCAGTTCTTC. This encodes CASSLSRGGIGEQFF.

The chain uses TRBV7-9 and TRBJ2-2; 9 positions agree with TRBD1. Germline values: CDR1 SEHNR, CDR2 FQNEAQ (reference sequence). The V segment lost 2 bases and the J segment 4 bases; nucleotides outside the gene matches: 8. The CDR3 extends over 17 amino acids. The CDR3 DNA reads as TGTGCCAGCAGCTTATCCGGGACAGGGAGGGGCACCGGGGAGCTGTTTTTT. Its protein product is CASSLSGTGRGTGELFF. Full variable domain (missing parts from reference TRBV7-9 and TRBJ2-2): DTGVSQNPRHKITKRGQNVTFRCDPISEHNRLYWYRQTLGQGPEFLTYFQNEAQLEKSRLLSDRFSAERPKGSFSTLEIQRTEQGDSAMYLCASSLSGTGRGTGELFFGEGSRLTVL.

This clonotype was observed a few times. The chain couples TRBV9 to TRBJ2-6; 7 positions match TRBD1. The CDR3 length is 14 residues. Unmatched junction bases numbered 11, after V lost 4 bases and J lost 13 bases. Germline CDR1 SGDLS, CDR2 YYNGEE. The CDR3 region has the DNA TGTGCCAGCAGCCTCCAGCGACAGGGTGAGGTCCTGACTTTC. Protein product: CASSLQRQGEVLTF. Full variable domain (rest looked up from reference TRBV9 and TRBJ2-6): DSGVTQTPKHLITATGQRVTLRCSPRSGDLSVYWYQQSLDQGLQFLIQYYNGEERAKGNILERFSAQQFPDLHSELNLSSLELGDSALYFCASSLQRQGEVLTFGAGSRLTVL.

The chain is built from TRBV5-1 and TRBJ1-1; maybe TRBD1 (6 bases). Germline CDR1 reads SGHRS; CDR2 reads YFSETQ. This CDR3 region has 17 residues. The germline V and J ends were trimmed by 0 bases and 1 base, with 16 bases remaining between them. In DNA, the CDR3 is TGCGCCAGCAGCTTGGAGGGGGGACACCAACCGAACACTGAAGCTTTCTTT. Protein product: CASSLEGGHQPNTEAFF.

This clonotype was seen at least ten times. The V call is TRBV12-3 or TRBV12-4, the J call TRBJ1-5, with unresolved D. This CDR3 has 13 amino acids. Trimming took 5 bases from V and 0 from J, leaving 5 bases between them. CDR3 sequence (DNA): TGTGCCAGCAGTATTAATAGCAATCAGCCCCAGCATTTT. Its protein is CASSINSNQPQHF.

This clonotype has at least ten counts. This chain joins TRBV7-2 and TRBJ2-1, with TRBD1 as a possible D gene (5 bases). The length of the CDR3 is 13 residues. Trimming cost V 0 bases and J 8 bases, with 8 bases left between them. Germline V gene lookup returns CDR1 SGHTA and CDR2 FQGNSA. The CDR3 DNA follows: TGTGCCAGCAGCTTAGCGGGCAGGGATGAGCAGTTCTTC. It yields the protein CASSLAGRDEQFF.

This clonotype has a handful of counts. The CDR3 protein is CANYRSQEGTEAFF. CDR3 nucleotides: TGTGCCAACTATAGGTCCCAAGAGGGGACTGAAGCTTTCTTT. V gene TRBV2 combines with J gene TRBJ1-1; a weak D match, TRBD1 (5 bases). Germline loops: CDR1 SNHLY, CDR2 FYNNEI. The length of the CDR3 is 14 residues. The V end was cut by 10 bases, the J end by 5 bases, with 20 bases between.